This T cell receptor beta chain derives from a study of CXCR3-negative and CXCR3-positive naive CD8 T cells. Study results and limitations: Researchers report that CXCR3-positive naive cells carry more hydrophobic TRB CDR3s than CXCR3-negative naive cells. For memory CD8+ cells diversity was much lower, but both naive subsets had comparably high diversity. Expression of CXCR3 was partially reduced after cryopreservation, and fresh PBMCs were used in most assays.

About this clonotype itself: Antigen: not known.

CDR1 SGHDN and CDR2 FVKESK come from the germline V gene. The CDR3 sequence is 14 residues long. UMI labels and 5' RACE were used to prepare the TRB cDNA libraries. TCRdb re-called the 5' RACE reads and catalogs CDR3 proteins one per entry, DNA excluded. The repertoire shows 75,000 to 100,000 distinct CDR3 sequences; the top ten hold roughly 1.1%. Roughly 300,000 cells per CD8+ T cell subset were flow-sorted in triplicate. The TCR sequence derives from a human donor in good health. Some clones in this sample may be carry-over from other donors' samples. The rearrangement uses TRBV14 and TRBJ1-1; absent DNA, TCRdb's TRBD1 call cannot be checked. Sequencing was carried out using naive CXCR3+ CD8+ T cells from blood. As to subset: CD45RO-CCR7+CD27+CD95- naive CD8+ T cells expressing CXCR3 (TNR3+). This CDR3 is CASSPMDRGTEAFF.